This note documents a single TCR beta chain sequence. Time point defined: after dendritic cell vaccination, including at tumor progression/relapse. Germline V CDR1 and CDR2: SGHRS, YFSETQ. The CDR3 totals 16 residues. V shed 0 bases and J shed 2 bases, with 11 bases lying between them. Profiling relied on immunoSEQ multiplex PCR, and the TCRdb table lists in-frame clones only, not all of them. Here the sample spans around 90,000 clones, around four fifths being singletons. These data come from a study of glioma-infiltrating T cells after dendritic cell vaccination. The sequences come from blood, collected after dendritic cell vaccination. V gene TRBV5-1 combines with J gene TRBJ1-4; no clear D gene. This sequence originates from a human donor with glioblastoma. CDR3 loop: CASSLDGYGTNEKLFF. The CDR3 coding sequence is TGCGCCAGCAGCTTGGATGGCTACGGGACTAATGAAAAACTGTTTTTT.